These T cell receptor beta chains were read from a single sample in a study of T cell changes during pregnancy in multiple sclerosis. Sequencing was performed with immunoSEQ multiplex PCR; in TCRdb, only in-frame clones are kept and a portion is missing. The data contain 60,000 to 70,000 clones, approximately 91% of them singletons. The sequences come from peripheral blood, collected in the second trimester of pregnancy. Receptor source: a female donor with multiple sclerosis, enrolled in a pregnancy study. CDR3s include the opening cysteine and the closing phenylalanine or tryptophan. Fields, in order: clone size, D gene, V gene, J gene, CDR3 protein, CDR3 DNA. The D gene is left open where the match is weak. Expanded clones are given a class, and other clones once, few, many or no size at all.

clone size: NA; D gene: NA; V gene: TRBV6-5; J gene: TRBJ2-2; CDR3 protein: CASSYDKNTGELFF; CDR3 DNA: TGTGCCAGCAGTTACGACAAGAACACCGGGGAGCTGTTTTTT
clone size: NA; D gene: NA; V gene: TRBV10-3; J gene: TRBJ1-2; CDR3 protein: CAISESGYGGGYTF; CDR3 DNA: TGTGCCATCAGTGAGTCAGGGTACGGGGGAGGCTACACCTTC
clone size: once; D gene: TRBD2; V gene: TRBV19; J gene: TRBJ2-3; CDR3 protein: CASKAGGRANTDTQYF; CDR3 DNA: TGTGCCAGTAAGGCGGGCGGGAGGGCCAACACAGATACGCAGTATTTT
clone size: NA; D gene: NA; V gene: TRBV29-1; J gene: TRBJ1-1; CDR3 protein: CSVWGVDTEAFF; CDR3 DNA: TGCAGCGTTTGGGGGGTAGACACTGAAGCTTTCTTT
clone size: NA; D gene: NA; V gene: TRBV7-6; J gene: TRBJ2-3; CDR3 protein: CASSLTGGATDTQYF; CDR3 DNA: TGTGCCAGCAGCTTAACGGGTGGGGCCACAGATACGCAGTATTTT
clone size: NA; D gene: NA; V gene: TRBV18; J gene: TRBJ1-5; CDR3 protein: CASSDRGGNQPQHF; CDR3 DNA: TGTGCCAGCTCGGACAGAGGAGGCAATCAGCCCCAGCATTTT
clone size: NA; D gene: TRBD1; V gene: TRBV19; J gene: TRBJ2-2; CDR3 protein: CASTPGQSHTGELFF; CDR3 DNA: TGTGCCAGTACTCCGGGACAGTCTCACACCGGGGAGCTGTTTTTT
clone size: NA; D gene: NA; V gene: TRBV4-1; J gene: TRBJ1-1; CDR3 protein: CASSQAAINTEAFF; CDR3 DNA: TGCGCCAGCAGCCAAGCTGCTATCAACACTGAAGCTTTCTTT
clone size: NA; D gene: NA; V gene: TRBV7-8; J gene: TRBJ1-1; CDR3 protein: CASSLELRGATNTEAFF; CDR3 DNA: TGTGCCAGCAGCTTAGAGCTACGGGGTGCGACGAACACTGAAGCTTTCTTT
clone size: NA; D gene: NA; V gene: TRBV7-2; J gene: TRBJ1-5; CDR3 protein: CASSPPGVYSNQPQHF; CDR3 DNA: TGTGCCAGCAGCCCCCCAGGGGTTTACAGCAATCAGCCCCAGCATTTT
clone size: NA; D gene: NA; V gene: TRBV6-1; J gene: TRBJ1-1; CDR3 protein: CASSQTGRNTEAFF; CDR3 DNA: TGTGCCAGCAGTCAAACAGGGAGGAACACTGAAGCTTTCTTT
clone size: once; D gene: NA; V gene: TRBV6-6; J gene: TRBJ2-7; CDR3 protein: CASSYSNPPADEQYF; CDR3 DNA: TGTGCCAGCAGTTACTCGAACCCTCCCGCGGACGAGCAGTACTTC
clone size: NA; D gene: NA; V gene: TRBV9; J gene: TRBJ2-3; CDR3 protein: CASSVTRGAKATDTQYF; CDR3 DNA: TGTGCCAGCAGCGTAACTCGCGGGGCGAAGGCCACAGATACGCAGTATTTT
clone size: few; D gene: NA; V gene: TRBV30; J gene: TRBJ1-1; CDR3 protein: CAWSNIRRNTEAFF; CDR3 DNA: TGTGCCTGGAGTAATATCAGGCGGAACACTGAAGCTTTCTTT
clone size: NA; D gene: NA; V gene: TRBV10-3; J gene: TRBJ1-5; CDR3 protein: CAISESLSSNQPQHF; CDR3 DNA: TGTGCCATCAGTGAGTCGCTGAGTAGCAATCAGCCCCAGCATTTT
clone size: NA; D gene: NA; V gene: TRBV5-8; J gene: TRBJ1-2; CDR3 protein: CASSFRVINYGYTF; CDR3 DNA: TGTGCCAGCAGCTTCAGGGTTATCAACTATGGCTACACCTTC
clone size: NA; D gene: NA; V gene: TRBV5-4; J gene: TRBJ2-7; CDR3 protein: CASSFGELNYEQYF; CDR3 DNA: TGTGCCAGCAGCTTCGGGGAACTAAACTACGAGCAGTACTTC
clone size: NA; D gene: TRBD1; V gene: TRBV7-9; J gene: TRBJ1-2; CDR3 protein: CASSLASAGGNYGYTF; CDR3 DNA: TGTGCCAGCAGCTTAGCGTCAGCAGGGGGCAACTATGGCTACACCTTC
clone size: NA; D gene: TRBD1; V gene: TRBV2; J gene: TRBJ2-7; CDR3 protein: CASSGTGQGSEQYF; CDR3 DNA: TGTGCCAGCAGTGGTACAGGACAGGGCTCCGAGCAGTACTTC
clone size: NA; D gene: NA; V gene: TRBV19; J gene: TRBJ1-1; CDR3 protein: CASSISGFEADTEAFF; CDR3 DNA: TGTGCCAGTAGTATTTCTGGCTTTGAGGCTGACACTGAAGCTTTCTTT
clone size: NA; D gene: TRBD1; V gene: TRBV5-1; J gene: TRBJ1-1; CDR3 protein: CASSGRLRQGASQRTEAFF; CDR3 DNA: TGCGCCAGCAGCGGAAGACTAAGACAGGGGGCCTCGCAGAGGACTGAAGCTTTCTTT
clone size: NA; D gene: NA; V gene: TRBV7-6; J gene: TRBJ1-1; CDR3 protein: CASSREGRNTEAFF; CDR3 DNA: TGTGCCAGCAGCCGAGAGGGCCGAAACACTGAAGCTTTCTTT
clone size: NA; D gene: TRBD2; V gene: TRBV7-6; J gene: TRBJ2-1; CDR3 protein: CASSSVPLAGGYNEQFF; CDR3 DNA: TGTGCCAGCAGCAGCGTACCACTAGCGGGAGGATATAATGAGCAGTTCTTC